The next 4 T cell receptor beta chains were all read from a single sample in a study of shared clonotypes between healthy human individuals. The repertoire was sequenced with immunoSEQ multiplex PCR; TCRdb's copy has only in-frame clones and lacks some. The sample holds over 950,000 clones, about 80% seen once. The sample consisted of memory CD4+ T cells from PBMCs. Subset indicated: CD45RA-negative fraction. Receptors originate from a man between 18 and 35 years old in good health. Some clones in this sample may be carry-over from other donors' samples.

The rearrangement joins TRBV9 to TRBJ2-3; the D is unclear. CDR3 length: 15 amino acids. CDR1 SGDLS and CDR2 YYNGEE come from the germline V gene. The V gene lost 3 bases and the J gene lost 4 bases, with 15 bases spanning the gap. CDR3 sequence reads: CASSGSRIMADTQYF. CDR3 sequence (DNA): TGTGCCAGCAGCGGGTCTAGGATTATGGCAGATACGCAGTATTTT.

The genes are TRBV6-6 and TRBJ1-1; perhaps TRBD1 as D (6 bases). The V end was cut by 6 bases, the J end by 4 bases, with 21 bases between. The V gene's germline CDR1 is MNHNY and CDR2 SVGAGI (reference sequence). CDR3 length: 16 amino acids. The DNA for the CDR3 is TGTGCCAGCAGCTTCTACCTTACAGGGTCAACCACTGAAGCTTTCTTT. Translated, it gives CASSFYLTGSTTEAFF.

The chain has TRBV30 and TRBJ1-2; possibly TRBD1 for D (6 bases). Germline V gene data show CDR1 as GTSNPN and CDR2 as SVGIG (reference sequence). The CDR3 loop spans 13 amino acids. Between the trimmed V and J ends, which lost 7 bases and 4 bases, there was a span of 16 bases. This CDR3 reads CASQGNGAYGYTF. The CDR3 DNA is TGTGCCTCACAGGGAAACGGGGCCTATGGCTACACCTTC.

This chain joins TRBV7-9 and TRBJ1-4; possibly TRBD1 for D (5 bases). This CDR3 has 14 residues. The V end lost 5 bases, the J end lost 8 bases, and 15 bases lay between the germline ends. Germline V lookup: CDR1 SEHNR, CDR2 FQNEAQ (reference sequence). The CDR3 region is CASSPGALSEKLFF. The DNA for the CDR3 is TGTGCCAGCAGCCCCGGGGCGCTCTCGGAAAAACTGTTTTTT. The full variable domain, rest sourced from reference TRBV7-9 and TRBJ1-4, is DTGVSQNPRHKITKRGQNVTFRCDPISEHNRLYWYRQTLGQGPEFLTYFQNEAQLEKSRLLSDRFSAERPKGSFSTLEIQRTEQGDSAMYLCASSPGALSEKLFFGSGTQLSVL.